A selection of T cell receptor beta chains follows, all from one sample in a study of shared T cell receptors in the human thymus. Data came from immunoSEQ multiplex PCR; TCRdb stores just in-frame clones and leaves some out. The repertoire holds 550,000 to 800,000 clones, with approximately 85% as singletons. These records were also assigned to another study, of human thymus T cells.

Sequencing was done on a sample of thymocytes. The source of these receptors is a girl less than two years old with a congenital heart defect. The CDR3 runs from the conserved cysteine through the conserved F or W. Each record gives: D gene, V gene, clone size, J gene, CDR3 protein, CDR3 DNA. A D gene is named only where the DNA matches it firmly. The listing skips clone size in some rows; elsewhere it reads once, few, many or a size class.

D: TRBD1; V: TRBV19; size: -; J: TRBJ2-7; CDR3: CATSAPGTGAYEQYF; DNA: TGTGCCACCAGTGCCCCCGGGACAGGGGCCTACGAGCAGTACTTC
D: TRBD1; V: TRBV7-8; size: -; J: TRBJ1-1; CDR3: CASSLPSGTAKSETMNTEAFF; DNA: TGTGCCAGCAGCCTCCCATCCGGGACAGCCAAAAGCGAGACTATGAACACTGAAGCTTTCTTT
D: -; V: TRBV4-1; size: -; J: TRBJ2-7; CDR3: CASSQATTQKPSYEQYF; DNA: TGCGCCAGCAGCCAAGCAACGACACAGAAACCTTCCTACGAGCAGTACTTC
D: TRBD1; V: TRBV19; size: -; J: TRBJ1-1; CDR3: CASSSARQGGTEAFF; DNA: TGTGCCAGTAGTTCCGCCCGACAGGGTGGCACTGAAGCTTTCTTT
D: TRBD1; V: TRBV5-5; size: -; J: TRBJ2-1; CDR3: CASRPTGTGGNEQFF; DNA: TGTGCCAGCAGGCCGACCGGGACAGGGGGCAATGAGCAGTTCTTC
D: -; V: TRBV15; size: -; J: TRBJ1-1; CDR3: CATSSGQQGDEAFF; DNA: TGTGCCACCAGCAGTGGACAGCAAGGGGATGAAGCTTTCTTT
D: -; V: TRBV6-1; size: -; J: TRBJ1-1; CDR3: CASSDPTEPKNTEAFF; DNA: TGTGCCAGCAGTGACCCGACAGAGCCTAAGAACACTGAAGCTTTCTTT
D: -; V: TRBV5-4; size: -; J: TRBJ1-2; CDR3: CASSSGQLGYGYTF; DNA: TGTGCCAGCAGCTCAGGGCAGCTCGGCTATGGCTACACCTTC
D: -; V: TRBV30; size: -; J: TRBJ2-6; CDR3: CAWNGVAGANVLTF; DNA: TGTGCCTGGAACGGGGTCGCTGGGGCCAACGTCCTGACTTTC
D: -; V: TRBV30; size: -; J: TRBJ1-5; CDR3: CAWNRRGLQPQHF; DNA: TGTGCCTGGAATAGGAGGGGATTACAGCCCCAGCATTTT
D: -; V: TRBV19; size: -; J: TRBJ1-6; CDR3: CASTSMGLGGSPLHF; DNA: TGTGCCAGTACCTCAATGGGACTCGGGGGGTCACCCCTCCACTTT
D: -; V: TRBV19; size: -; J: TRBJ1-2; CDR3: CASSIQPRDYGYTF; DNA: TGTGCCAGTAGTATTCAACCGAGGGACTATGGCTACACCTTC
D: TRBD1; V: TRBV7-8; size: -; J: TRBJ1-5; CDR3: CASSGQDLYNQPQHF; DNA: TGTGCCAGCAGCGGACAGGACTTATACAATCAGCCCCAGCATTTT
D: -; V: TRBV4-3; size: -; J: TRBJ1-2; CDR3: CASSQVRGANYGYTF; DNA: TGCGCCAGCAGCCAAGTAAGGGGCGCTAACTATGGCTACACCTTC
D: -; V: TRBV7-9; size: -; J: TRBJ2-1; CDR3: CASSLAQGIGFDEQFF; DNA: TGTGCCAGCAGCTTAGCGCAGGGTATAGGTTTCGATGAGCAGTTCTTC
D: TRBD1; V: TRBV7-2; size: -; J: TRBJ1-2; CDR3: CASSFGQGDYGYTF; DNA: TGTGCCAGCAGCTTTGGACAGGGGGACTATGGCTACACCTTC
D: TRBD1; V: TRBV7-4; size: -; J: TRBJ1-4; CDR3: CASSLLPGTGFNEKLFF; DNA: TGTGCCAGCAGCCTGCTTCCAGGGACAGGTTTTAATGAAAAACTGTTTTTT
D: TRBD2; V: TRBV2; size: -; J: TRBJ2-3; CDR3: CASSENRLAGSTDTQYF; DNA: TGTGCCAGCAGTGAAAATCGACTAGCGGGTAGCACAGATACGCAGTATTTT
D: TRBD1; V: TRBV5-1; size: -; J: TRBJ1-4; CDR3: CASSPWTGSEKLFF; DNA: TGCGCCAGCAGCCCTTGGACAGGTAGTGAAAAACTGTTTTTT
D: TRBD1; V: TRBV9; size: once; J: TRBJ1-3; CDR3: CASSVSGTGAVAGGNTIYF; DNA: TGTGCCAGCAGCGTCAGTGGGACAGGGGCTGTCGCGGGTGGAAACACCATATATTTT
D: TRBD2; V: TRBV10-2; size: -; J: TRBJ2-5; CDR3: CASRAGLVPKETQYF; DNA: TGCGCCAGCAGGGCGGGACTAGTCCCGAAGGAGACCCAGTACTTC
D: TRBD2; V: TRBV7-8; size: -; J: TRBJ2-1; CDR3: CASSLTGTRGYNEQFF; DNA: TGTGCCAGCAGCCTCACAGGGACTAGGGGCTACAATGAGCAGTTCTTC
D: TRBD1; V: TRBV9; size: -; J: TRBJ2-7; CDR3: CASSVGTAYEQYF; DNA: TGTGCCAGCAGCGTTGGGACAGCCTACGAGCAGTACTTC
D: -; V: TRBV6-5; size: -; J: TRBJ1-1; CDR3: CASSYVQENTEAFF; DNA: TGTGCCAGCAGTTACGTCCAGGAGAACACTGAAGCTTTCTTT
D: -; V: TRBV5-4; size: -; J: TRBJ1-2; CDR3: CASSLGGNYGYTF; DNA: TGTGCCAGCAGCTTAGGCGGGAACTATGGCTACACCTTC
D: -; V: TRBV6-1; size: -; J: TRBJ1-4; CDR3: CASRPGGEGEKLFF; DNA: TGTGCCAGCAGACCTGGGGGCGAGGGTGAAAAACTGTTTTTT
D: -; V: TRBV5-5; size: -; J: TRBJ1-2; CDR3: CASSDAGGRGAYGYTF; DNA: TGTGCCAGCAGCGACGCTGGTGGCAGGGGCGCTTATGGCTACACCTTC
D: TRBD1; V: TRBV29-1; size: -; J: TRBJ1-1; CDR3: CSVDTGGGCTEAFF; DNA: TGCAGCGTAGATACAGGGGGAGGGTGCACTGAAGCTTTCTTT